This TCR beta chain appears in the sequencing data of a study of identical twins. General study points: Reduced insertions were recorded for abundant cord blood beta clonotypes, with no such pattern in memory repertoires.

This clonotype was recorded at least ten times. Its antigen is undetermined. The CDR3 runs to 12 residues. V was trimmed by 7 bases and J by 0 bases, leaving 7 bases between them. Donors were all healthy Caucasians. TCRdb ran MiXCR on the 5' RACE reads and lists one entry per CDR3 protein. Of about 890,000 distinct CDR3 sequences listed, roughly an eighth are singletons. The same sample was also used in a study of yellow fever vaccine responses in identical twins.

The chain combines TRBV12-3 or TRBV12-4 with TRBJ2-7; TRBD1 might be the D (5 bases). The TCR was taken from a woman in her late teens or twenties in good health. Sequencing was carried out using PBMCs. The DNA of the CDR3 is TGTGCCAGCACCAGGGACTCCTACGAGCAGTACTTC. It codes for CASTRDSYEQYF.